The source of this T cell receptor beta chain is a study of T cell responses to AZD1222 COVID-19 vaccine (dated by TCRdb to about 2021). About the study as a whole: AZD1222 recipients whose second dose came at about 4 weeks and those whose second dose came at about 12 weeks were combined into one group, since spike-specific TCR depth and breadth did not differ between the two schedules. Enrollment into the trials was organized by age into subgroups of 18-55, 56-69 and 70-plus years, and those subgroups contained approximately 160, 26 and 62 TCR-sequenced participants, respectively. A total of 233 trial participants underwent TCR sequencing, of whom 207 received two doses of AZD1222 and some 25 received two doses of the MenACWY control vaccine.

The sample's time point, from its label and the paper: baseline before first vaccination. Samples from vaccinated people were obtained from the UK trials COV001 and COV002, which included a single-blind randomized controlled phase 2/3 trial of AZD1222 (ChAdOx1 nCoV-19) in healthy adults. For TCRbeta chain sequencing, PBMC samples from trial participants were taken at day 0 and at day 28 after the second dose. Study-wide findings and limitations: Conclusions about previously exposed vaccinees are limited because only six or seven AZD1222 recipients were SARS-CoV-2 seropositive at baseline. Vaccine-associated CD4 TCRs spanned the whole spike protein, with dominant responses in regions 160-218 and 743-854. Participants were mostly white British, with more females than males. The authors suggested clonal diversity may have been underestimated. Reportedly, close to half of the unique spike-specific TCRs recognized epitopes lying outside the regions that are mutated in the B.1.351 and B.1.1.7 variants. A significant rise in spike-specific TCR breadth and depth was observed after two AZD1222 doses relative to day 0 and relative to MenACWY recipients. The 56-69-year group was small, and its depth increase did not reach significance, likely because of low power. Because no day 14 peak-response samples were available, the repertoires could be characterized only after the peak T cell response.

On this clone: Its antigen is currently not known. Per-base qualities were not stored, and no clone one base away is much larger.

The CDR3 regions of human TCRbeta chains were analyzed by immunosequencing. The authors' analysis ran thus. Repertoire TCRs were matched against a reference library of SARS-CoV-2-specific TCRs generated with the MIRA antigen-specificity platform. Breadth was defined as the fraction of unique TCRs that were SARS-CoV-2-associated. Depth was defined as the fraction of total T cells that were SARS-CoV-2-associated. Each spike-specific TCR was assigned to its reactive spike region and to a CD4 or CD8 class using the MIRA data. Log10-transformed breadth and depth values were compared by one-way ANOVA with Sidak's multiple comparisons tests. This is the immuneACCESS table as TCRdb keeps it, with only in-frame sequences that have V and J called. A part of the clones is gone; compared with another copy, unresolved V genes explain less than half, and the rest is unexplained. The DNA was the basis for D and trimming; V, J and clone size are from that table. The table for this sample lists some 100,000 clones; around nine tenths of them were counted only once. In total, the top ten clones hold about 3.3% of the sample.

The CDR3 runs 16 residues from the cysteine to the phenylalanine. CDR3 DNA only is kept here, 48 bases in frame from base 1. The V end gives up 4 bases and the J end 0 bases, leaving 8 bases in the junction not matched to a gene. CDR1 and CDR2 are drawn from the germline V gene: SGHTA, FQGNSA. This specimen consisted of peripheral blood, obtained on day 0 of AZD1222 vaccination. Rearrangement joined TRBV7-2 to TRBJ2-7; the central 8 bases match TRBD2. This TCR derives from an adult in good health. For the CDR3, the sequence is CASSSRGGTSSYEQYF. The DNA sequence reads TGTGCCAGCAGCTCCCGGGGGGGGACGAGCTCCTACGAGCAGTACTTC. Extended through the reference TRBV7-2 and TRBJ2-7 proteins, this CDR3 yields the full variable domain: GAGVSQSPSNKVTEKGKDVELRCDPISGHTALYWYRQSLGQGLEFLIYFQGNSAPDKSGLPSDRFSAERTGGSVSTLTIQRTQQEDSAVYLCASSSRGGTSSYEQYFGPGTRLTVT.